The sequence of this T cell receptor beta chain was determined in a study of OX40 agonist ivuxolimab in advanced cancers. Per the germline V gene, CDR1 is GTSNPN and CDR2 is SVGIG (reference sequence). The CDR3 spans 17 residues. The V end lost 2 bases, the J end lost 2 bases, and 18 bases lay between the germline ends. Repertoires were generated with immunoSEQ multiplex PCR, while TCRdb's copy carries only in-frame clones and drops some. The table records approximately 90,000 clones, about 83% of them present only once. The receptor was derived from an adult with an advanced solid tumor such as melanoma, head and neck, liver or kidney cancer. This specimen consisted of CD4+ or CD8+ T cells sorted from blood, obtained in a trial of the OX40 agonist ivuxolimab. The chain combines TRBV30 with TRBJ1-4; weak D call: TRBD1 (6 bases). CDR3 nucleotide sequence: TGTGCCTGGAGTCCCGGGGGGGGCGCAGGGACTAATGAAAAACTGTTTTTT. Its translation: CAWSPGGGAGTNEKLFF.